This record concerns one T cell receptor (beta chain) sequence. The CDR3 runs to 14 residues. The V end lost 4 bases, the J end lost 2 bases, and 10 bases lay between the germline ends. Germline CDR1 reads SGHDT; CDR2 reads YYEEEE. The data belong to a study of blood T cell repertoires in COVID-19. Looking at the study overall: COVID-19 samples collected from the United States, Italy and Spain covered acute and convalescent phases. T cells, B-cell-depleted T cells, or PBMCs provided the cDNA or gDNA that served as material.

In the authors' workflow: Reference gene primer amplification yielded estimated nucleated cell counts. The method was immunoSEQ multiplex PCR; TCRdb's version includes in-frame clones alone and lacks a portion of them. V and J calls and clone size come straight from that table; D and trimming were deduced from the DNA. The table has 150,000 to 200,000 clones, more than 85% seen once. Sequences were obtained from peripheral blood. V and J are TRBV5-6 and TRBJ1-3; D not resolved. The TCR sequence derives from a man aged 65-85 years with active or convalescent COVID-19. CDR3 amino acids: CASSLTVPGNTIYF. CDR3 coding DNA: TGTGCCAGCAGCCTCACAGTTCCTGGAAACACCATATATTTT.